Listed below are T cell receptor beta chains from one sample, sequenced in a study of blood T cell repertoires in COVID-19. The method was immunoSEQ multiplex PCR; TCRdb's version includes in-frame clones alone and lacks a portion of them. Here the sample spans about 150,000 clones, more than 70% being singletons. Sequenced input: peripheral blood. These receptors were taken from a woman between 65 and 79 years old who had recovered from COVID-19. Both conserved end residues are part of each CDR3. The D gene is left open where the match is weak. Clone size, where shown, is once, few, many, or a class for clones that have expanded.

J	size	V	D	DNA	CDR3
TRBJ2-7	-	TRBV18	-	TGTGCCAGCTCACGGGCGTCCACTGGAGAGCAGTACTTC	CASSRASTGEQYF
TRBJ2-1	few	TRBV5-1	TRBD2	TGCGCCAGCAGCTCGGCCCCAGCGGGAGACTACAATGAGCAGTTCTTC	CASSSAPAGDYNEQFF
TRBJ1-3	-	TRBV30	-	TGTGCCTGGGGAGGCTACGGGGTGGGAAACACCATATATTTT	CAWGGYGVGNTIYF
TRBJ2-7	-	TRBV19	-	TGTGCCAGTAGTATTGGGGACGGCCTAGCGAACTACGAGCAGTACTTC	CASSIGDGLANYEQYF
TRBJ2-5	-	TRBV5-8	TRBD1	TGTGCCAGCAGCCCCGGACAGGGAGAGACCCAGTACTTC	CASSPGQGETQYF
TRBJ1-1	-	TRBV7-9	-	TGTGCCAGCAGCCACCGGGACACGACGAGTGGTGAAGCTTTCTTT	CASSHRDTTSGEAFF
TRBJ2-7	-	TRBV11-3	-	TGTGCCAGCAGCTTCGGGCAGGGCGACGAGCAGTACTTC	CASSFGQGDEQYF
TRBJ2-5	-	TRBV5-1	-	TGCGCCAGCAGCTTGGCCCTCGGGGGGCCAGGGGCCCAGTACTTC	CASSLALGGPGAQYF
TRBJ2-3	-	TRBV9	TRBD2	TGTGCCAGCAGCGTTAGACTAGCGGGGGCCGGCGCAGATACGCAGTATTTT	CASSVRLAGAGADTQYF
TRBJ2-7	few	TRBV7-9	TRBD1	TGTGCCAGCGGACAGGGACTGGGCGAGCAGTACTTC	CASGQGLGEQYF
TRBJ2-3	-	TRBV15	TRBD2	TGTGCCACCAGCAGAGGGGCTAGCGGAGATACGCAGTATTTT	CATSRGASGDTQYF
TRBJ2-2	-	TRBV2	TRBD1	TGTGCCAGCAGTCCTGAACAGGGGGCGAACACCGGGGAGCTGTTTTTT	CASSPEQGANTGELFF
TRBJ1-5	-	TRBV3-1/TRBV3-2	TRBD1	TGTGCCAGCAGCCAAAACAGGGGGCCCCAGCATTTT	CASSQNRGPQHF
TRBJ2-2	-	TRBV5-1	TRBD1	TGCGCCAGCAGTGGTGGGCAGGGGGCCACCGGGGAGCTGTTTTTT	CASSGGQGATGELFF
TRBJ2-1	-	TRBV29-1	-	TGCAGCGGGGGCGGGGGCGGTGAGCAGTTCTTC	CSGGGGGEQFF
TRBJ1-3	once	TRBV5-4	TRBD1	TGTGCCAGCAGCAGAGACAGGGGATCCTCTCACTCTGGAAACACCATATATTTT	CASSRDRGSSHSGNTIYF
TRBJ1-2	-	TRBV7-2	-	TGTGCCAGCAGCCCAGTTGCGGGAAACTATGGCTACACCTTC	CASSPVAGNYGYTF
TRBJ2-5	-	TRBV29-1	TRBD1	TGCAGCGTTGTGGGTACAGGGGCGAAAGAGACCCAGTACTTC	CSVVGTGAKETQYF
TRBJ1-1	-	TRBV18	TRBD1	TGTGCCAGCTCACCCATTGGACAGGGGGCAGGCACTGAAGCTTTCTTT	CASSPIGQGAGTEAFF
TRBJ1-2	-	TRBV11-2	-	TGTGCCAGCGCCACGGGGGGCGCGGGCGGCTACACCTTC	CASATGGAGGYTF
TRBJ1-2	-	TRBV29-1	-	TGCAGCGTACCCACAGGGAGGGCCAATGGCTACACCTTC	CSVPTGRANGYTF
TRBJ1-5	-	TRBV6-2/TRBV6-3	TRBD1	TGTGCCAGCAGTCCCCACAGGGGGGTGGGCAATCAGCCCCAGCATTTT	CASSPHRGVGNQPQHF
TRBJ1-3	-	TRBV10-3	-	TGTGCCATCAGTGACAGAAGCTCTGGAAACACCATATATTTT	CAISDRSSGNTIYF
TRBJ1-2	-	TRBV18	-	TGTGCCAGCCGACCCTGGGAGTATGGCTACACCTTC	CASRPWEYGYTF
TRBJ1-2	-	TRBV4-1	-	TGCGCCAGCAGCGACCGGATCAGGGGCCTGGAAGGCTACACCTTC	CASSDRIRGLEGYTF
TRBJ1-6	-	TRBV6-5	-	TGTGCCAGCAGCCCCACAGGAAATTCACCCCTCCACTTT	CASSPTGNSPLHF
TRBJ2-3	-	TRBV10-2	TRBD2	TGCGCCAGCAGTGCGGGGACTAGCGGGGGGGCGGATACGCAGTATTTT	CASSAGTSGGADTQYF
TRBJ2-3	-	TRBV7-2	TRBD2	TGTGCCAGCAGCTCCGGACTAGCCGCAGATACGCAGTATTTT	CASSSGLAADTQYF
TRBJ1-2	-	TRBV4-1	TRBD1	TGCGCCAGCAGCCCCAGGGGGGACAGGGGGGACTATGGCTACACCTTC	CASSPRGDRGDYGYTF
TRBJ1-1	-	TRBV4-2	-	TGTGCCAGCAGCCCAAACCCCGAGGGGGGGTCGGCTTTCTTT	CASSPNPEGGSAFF
TRBJ1-1	-	TRBV28	-	TGTGCCAGCAGCCCCGCGGGGGGGACTGAAGCTTTCTTT	CASSPAGGTEAFF
TRBJ2-5	-	TRBV18	TRBD1	TGTGCCAGCTCACCCACAGGGGGCGCGGAGACCCAGTACTTC	CASSPTGGAETQYF
TRBJ2-3	-	TRBV5-6	-	TGTGCCAGCAGCGCCCGGGACTTCACAGATACGCAGTATTTT	CASSARDFTDTQYF
TRBJ2-1	-	TRBV25-1	-	TGTGCCAGCAGTCGTTTGGGCGGGACGAGCTCCTACAATGAGCAGTTCTTC	CASSRLGGTSSYNEQFF
TRBJ2-2	-	TRBV2	TRBD2	TGTGCCAGCAGCCGGACTAGCGCGGGGAACGCCGGGGAGCTGTTTTTT	CASSRTSAGNAGELFF
TRBJ2-1	-	TRBV12-2	-	TGTGCAAGGCTTCCAGGACAGGGTGACCACAATGAGCAGTTCTTC	CARLPGQGDHNEQFF
TRBJ1-1	few	TRBV5-5	-	TGTGCCAGCAGCTTGGGATGGACATCGGGAGCTTTCTTT	CASSLGWTSGAFF
TRBJ2-3	-	TRBV5-1	TRBD2	TGCGCCAGCAGCTTTAGGAGCGGGAGAGAGGCAGATACGCAGTATTTT	CASSFRSGREADTQYF
TRBJ2-1	-	TRBV28	TRBD2	TGTGCCAGCAGTTTCGCGGGAGGTTACAATGAGCAGTTCTTC	CASSFAGGYNEQFF
TRBJ2-3	-	TRBV2	TRBD2	TGTGCCAGCAGCGCCCCCGGGGCGGGAGGGGGGGCGCAGTATTTT	CASSAPGAGGGAQYF
TRBJ2-5	-	TRBV7-3	-	TGTGCCAGCAGCTTAGGGCAGCAAGAGACCCAGTACTTC	CASSLGQQETQYF
TRBJ2-1	-	TRBV6-5	TRBD2	TGTGCCAGCAGCCCCGGGACTAGCGGCTACAATGAGCAGTTCTTC	CASSPGTSGYNEQFF
TRBJ2-1	-	TRBV12-1	-	TGTGCCAGCAGCGTCCCCGGGACTGGCGAGCATGAGCAGTTCTTC	CASSVPGTGEHEQFF
TRBJ1-2	-	TRBV10-3	TRBD1	TGTGCCATCAGTGAGGGGCAGGGGGCCCGTAACTATGGCTACACCTTC	CAISEGQGARNYGYTF
TRBJ2-2	-	TRBV19	TRBD1	TGTGCCAGTAGTATCGGACAGGGGACCGGGGAGCTGTTTTTT	CASSIGQGTGELFF
TRBJ1-2	-	TRBV5-1	-	TGCGCCAGCAGCTTGGGGCAGGGGATCGGTGGCTACACCTTC	CASSLGQGIGGYTF
TRBJ1-4	-	TRBV5-1	TRBD1	TGCGCCAGCAGCGTACGGACAGGGAGTAATGAAAAACTGTTTTTT	CASSVRTGSNEKLFF
TRBJ2-7	-	TRBV4-1	-	TGCGCCAGCAGCCGACCTCCGGGCGAGCAGTACTTC	CASSRPPGEQYF
TRBJ1-2	-	TRBV5-8	-	TGTGCCAGCGGCCGGGACAACCGATTGGGTGGCTACACCTTC	CASGRDNRLGGYTF
TRBJ2-5	once	TRBV19	-	TGTGCCAGTTCTGCAGGGGAGGGGACCCAGTACTTC	CASSAGEGTQYF
TRBJ2-7	-	TRBV7-3	-	TGTGCCAGCAGCCCTGGGGGGAGCTCCTACGAGCAGTACTTC	CASSPGGSSYEQYF
TRBJ2-2	-	TRBV9	-	TGTGCCAGCAGCGCCCAGACAGGAGCGAACACCGGGGAGCTGTTTTTT	CASSAQTGANTGELFF
TRBJ2-7	-	TRBV5-1	-	TGCGCCAGCAGCTTGGAGGGTTCGGGGACCTACGAGCAGTACTTC	CASSLEGSGTYEQYF
TRBJ1-2	-	TRBV3-1/TRBV3-2	-	TGTGCCAGCAGCCAAGGGACAGTCCGAGGATATGGCTACACCTTC	CASSQGTVRGYGYTF
TRBJ2-7	-	TRBV6-2/TRBV6-3	TRBD1	TGTGCCAGCAGCCCCCGTAGGGACAGGGTACCCTACGAGCAGTACTTC	CASSPRRDRVPYEQYF